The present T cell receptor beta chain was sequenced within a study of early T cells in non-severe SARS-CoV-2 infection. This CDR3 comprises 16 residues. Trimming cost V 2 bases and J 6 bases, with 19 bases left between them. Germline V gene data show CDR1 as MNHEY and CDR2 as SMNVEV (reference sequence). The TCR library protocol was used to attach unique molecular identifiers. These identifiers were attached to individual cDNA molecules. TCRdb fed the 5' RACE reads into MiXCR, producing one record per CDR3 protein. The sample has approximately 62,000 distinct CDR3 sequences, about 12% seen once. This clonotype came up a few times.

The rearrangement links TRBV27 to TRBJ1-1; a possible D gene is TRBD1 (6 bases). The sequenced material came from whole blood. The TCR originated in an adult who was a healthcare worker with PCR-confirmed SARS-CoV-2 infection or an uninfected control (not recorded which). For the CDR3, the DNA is TGTGCCAGCAGTTTAGTCTCCGTTAGGGGGGGCCCTGAAGCTTTCTTT. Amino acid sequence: CASSLVSVRGGPEAFF.